This T cell receptor beta chain derives from a study of yellow fever vaccine responses in identical twins. General observations from the study: Twins' vaccine T cell responses reportedly seemed partly convergent and partly personalized.

From the RT-PCR reads, TCRdb called clonotypes with MiXCR, one entry per CDR3 protein. The sample includes approximately 9,700 distinct CDR3 sequences, roughly 80% of them seen just once. For this clonotype: Its antigen is unknown.

With 0 bases removed from V and 2 bases from J, the gap between germline ends came to 13 bases. CDR3 size: 16 residues. Germline V gene data show CDR1 as DFQATT and CDR2 as SNEGSKA (reference sequence). The clonotype comes from a woman aged 18-35 years who received the yellow fever vaccine. This chain uses TRBV20-1 with TRBJ2-2; D unresolved. Material: T cells from blood (PBMCs), unsorted or a sorted subset (not recorded which), obtained before or after yellow fever vaccination (not recorded which). The CDR3: CSARDLALYNTGELFF. The CDR3 DNA sequence: TGCAGTGCTAGAGATCTGGCTCTATACAACACCGGGGAGCTGTTTTTT.